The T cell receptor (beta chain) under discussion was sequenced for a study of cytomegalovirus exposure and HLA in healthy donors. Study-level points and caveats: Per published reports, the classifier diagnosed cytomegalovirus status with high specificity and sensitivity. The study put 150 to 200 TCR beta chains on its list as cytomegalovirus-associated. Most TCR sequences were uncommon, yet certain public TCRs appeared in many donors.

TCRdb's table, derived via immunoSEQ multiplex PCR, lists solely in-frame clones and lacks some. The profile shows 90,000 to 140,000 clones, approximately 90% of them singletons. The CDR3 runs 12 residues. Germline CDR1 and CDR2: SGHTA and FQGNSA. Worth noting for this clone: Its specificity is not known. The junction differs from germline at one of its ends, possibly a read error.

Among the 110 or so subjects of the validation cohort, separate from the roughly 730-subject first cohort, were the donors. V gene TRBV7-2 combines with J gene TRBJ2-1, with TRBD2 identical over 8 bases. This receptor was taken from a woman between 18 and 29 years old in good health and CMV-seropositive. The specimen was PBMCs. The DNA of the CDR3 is TGTGCCAGCAGCTTAATAACGGGGGGGCGGATCTTC. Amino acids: CASSLITGGRIF.